The 21 T cell receptor beta chains below were found in one sample sequenced in a study of Graves' ophthalmopathy and Graves' hyperthyroidism. RNA transcripts yielded amplified TCR beta CDR3 regions. Following a first-round RT-PCR that used HTBI primers, a second-round multiplex PCR was carried out. TCRdb re-called the multiplex PCR reads through MiXCR, storing one row per CDR3 protein. The data hold 300,000 to 400,000 distinct CDR3 sequences, with about a sixth observed a single time. The sequencing input was peripheral blood. These receptors were collected from an adult man with Graves' ophthalmopathy.

The chain joins TRBV28 to TRBJ2-4, with 15 positions matching TRBD2. Germline lookup yields CDR1 MDHEN and CDR2 SYDVKM. The length of the CDR3 is 20 residues. Trimming at V came to 5 bases and at J to 2 bases, leaving 13 bases not matched to a gene. The CDR3, as DNA: TGTGCCAGCAGTCCCCGGACTAGCGGGAGGGCCGGGAAGTCCAAAAACATTCAGTACTTC. Its translation: CASSPRTSGRAGKSKNIQYF.

This clonotype was recorded many times. The chain combines TRBV13 with TRBJ1-1; no definite D call. There are 13 residues in the CDR3. V shed 2 bases and J shed 8 bases, with 12 bases lying between them. Per the germline V gene, CDR1 is PRHDT and CDR2 is FYEKMQ (reference sequence). CDR3 bases: TGTGCCAGCAGCTTACGCCTTAGATTAGAAGCTTTCTTT. Its translation is CASSLRLRLEAFF.

This clonotype was observed at least ten times. The V call is TRBV6-2 or TRBV6-3, the J call TRBJ2-7; 8 nucleotides align to TRBD1. The CDR3 runs 15 residues. Germline lookup yields CDR1 MNHEY and CDR2 SVGEGT. V gave up 6 bases and J gave up 6 bases; unmatched junction bases: 13. CDR3: CASRGNRDRFGEQYF. As DNA, the CDR3 is TGTGCCAGCAGGGGCAACCGGGACAGGTTTGGCGAGCAGTACTTC.

In its sample, this clonotype was seen many times. V gene TRBV29-1 combines with J gene TRBJ1-5, with a weak D call TRBD1 (5 bases). Per germline, CDR1 SQVTM and CDR2 ANQGSEA. Trimming pared 5 bases from V and 2 bases from J, leaving 13 bases between. CDR3 length: 14 residues. The CDR3 spells CSVTGTNGNQPQHF. Written as DNA, the CDR3 is TGCAGCGTTACCGGGACGAACGGCAATCAGCCCCAGCATTTT.

This clonotype was counted many times. J is TRBJ1-2 and V is TRBV6-1; D unclear. The germline gives CDR1 MNHNS, CDR2 SASEGT. This CDR3 has 12 residues. The V end lost 7 bases, the J end lost 4 bases, and 10 bases lay between the germline ends. The DNA of the CDR3 is TGTGCCAGCATGCGGGCAGGCTATGGCTACACCTTC. Translation gives CASMRAGYGYTF.

This clonotype was counted many times. The gene calls are TRBV29-1 and TRBJ2-2; no clear D gene. Germline-derived CDR1 and CDR2 are SQVTM and ANQGSEA. Trimming took 6 bases from V and 7 from J, leaving 15 bases between them. CDR3 length equals 13 residues. CDR3: CSVLDSNFGELFF. CDR3 nucleotide sequence: TGCAGCGTCCTAGACTCTAACTTCGGGGAGCTGTTTTTT.

This clonotype has at least ten counts. This chain's CDR3 is CASGPRTAGNVLTF. The CDR3 DNA reads TGTGCCAGTGGTCCAAGGACAGCGGGCAACGTCCTGACTTTC. The gene calls are TRBV19 and TRBJ2-6; D tentatively fits TRBD1 or TRBD2 (6 bases each). V was clipped by 8 bases and J by 9 bases, with 17 bases between them. Germline V gene data show CDR1 as LNHDA and CDR2 as SQIVND (reference sequence). This CDR3 has 14 amino acids.

This clonotype was found many times. This sequence joins TRBV12-3 or TRBV12-4 and TRBJ2-5; TRBD2 matches at 9 bases. The CDR3 extends over 17 amino acids. With 7 bases clipped from V and 1 base from J, the junction kept 13 bases outside the gene matches. Here the CDR3 DNA reads TGTGCCAGCACCCCTTATTTAGCGGGGGAGAGCCAAGAGACCCAGTACTTC. Translated, it gives CASTPYLAGESQETQYF.

Many counts were recorded for this clonotype. The rearrangement links TRBV6-2 or TRBV6-3 to TRBJ2-7; D gene uncertain. Trimming shortened V by 4 bases and J by 5 bases, and 18 bases separated the two germline ends. The CDR3 is 15 amino acids. Per the germline V gene, CDR1 is MNHEY and CDR2 is SVGEGT. In DNA form, the CDR3 reads TGTGCCAGCAGTTTTTCGCAGGAAAGTGTGGACGAGCAGTACTTC. Its protein product is CASSFSQESVDEQYF.

This clonotype was seen many times. V usage is TRBV2 and J usage is TRBJ1-2; 7 nucleotides line up with TRBD1. CDR1 and CDR2 from the germline V gene are SNHLY and FYNNEI. CDR3 length equals 12 residues. V lost 5 bases, J lost 4 bases, and 1 base stayed unmatched. CDR3 sequence (DNA): TGTGCCAGCAGTTGGGACAGCTATGGCTACACCTTC. Its translation is CASSWDSYGYTF. Supplemented by reference TRBV2 and TRBJ1-2, the full variable domain reads EPEVTQTPSHQVTQMGQEVILRCVPISNHLYFYWYRQILGQKVEFLVSFYNNEISEKSEIFDDQFSVERPDGSNFTLKIRSTKLEDSAMYFCASSWDSYGYTFGSGTRLTVV.

The table lists this clonotype with many counts. V is TRBV30 and J is TRBJ1-5; D is ambiguous. With 2 bases removed from V and 5 bases from J, the gap between germline ends came to 10 bases. CDR1 is GTSNPN and CDR2 is SVGIG in the germline V gene (reference sequence). This CDR3 has 13 residues. The CDR3 nucleotides read TGTGCCTGGAGTAAGCAGGACGATCAGCCCCAGCATTTT. It yields the protein CAWSKQDDQPQHF. Full variable domain (missing parts from reference TRBV30 and TRBJ1-5): SQTIHQWPATLVQPVGSPLSLECTVEGTSNPNLYWYRQAAGRGLQLLFYSVGIGQISSEVPQNLSASRPQDRQFILSSKKLLLSDSGFYLCAWSKQDDQPQHFGDGTRLSIL.

This clonotype came up many times. This CDR3 is CASSIGEWNTF. The CDR3 DNA sequence: TGTGCCAGTAGTATAGGAGAATGGAACACCTTC. V gene TRBV19 combines with J gene TRBJ1-2; D call uncertain. This CDR3 is 11 amino acids long. The germline gives CDR1 LNHDA, CDR2 SQIVND (reference sequence). Trimming removed 1 base from V and 12 bases from J, with 9 bases in between.

In its sample, this clonotype was seen many times. The gene calls are TRBV9 and TRBJ2-3; 10 bases map to TRBD1. CDR1 is SGDLS and CDR2 is YYNGEE in the germline V gene. The V gene end was trimmed by 9 bases and the J gene end by 0 bases; junction bases not matched to a gene: 4. CDR3 size: 14 residues. The CDR3 is CATGTGASTDTQYF. The CDR3 nucleotides are TGTGCCACCGGGACAGGGGCAAGCACAGATACGCAGTATTTT.

This clonotype was seen many times. The chain employs TRBV15 and TRBJ2-7; 8 positions match TRBD2. Germline values: CDR1 LNHNV, CDR2 YYDKDF (reference sequence). The CDR3 is made up of 16 amino acids. V lost 5 bases, J lost 4 bases, and 13 bases stayed unmatched. CDR3 in amino acids: CATSESVAGGDYEQYF. The CDR3 DNA sequence: TGTGCCACCAGCGAATCCGTTGCGGGAGGAGATTACGAGCAGTACTTC.

This clonotype was observed many times. The V call is TRBV20-1, the J call TRBJ1-1, with 9 positions matching TRBD1. Germline-derived CDR1 and CDR2 are DFQATT and SNEGSKA (reference sequence). The CDR3 is made up of 16 amino acids. Trimming took 5 bases from V and 3 from J; bases not matched to a gene: 13. The CDR3 reads CSAGRGDRDPDTEAFF. The CDR3 coding sequence is TGCAGTGCTGGGAGGGGGGACAGGGATCCGGACACTGAAGCTTTCTTT.

The sample holds many counts of this clonotype. This chain joins TRBV30 and TRBJ1-1; 7 bases are shared with TRBD1. CDR3 size: 13 residues. V was clipped by 3 bases and J by 7 bases; unmatched bases: 8. Germline V lookup: CDR1 GTSNPN, CDR2 SVGIG (reference sequence). In DNA form, the CDR3 reads TGTGCCTGGAGGGGGACAGAGTTTGGTGAAGCTTTCTTT. Its translation: CAWRGTEFGEAFF.

Regarding this clonotype: Germline and junction disagree at one end, which may indicate a read error. This chain connects TRBV11-2 to TRBJ1-1; D is ambiguous. The CDR3 loop spans 14 amino acids. Germline values: CDR1 SGHAT, CDR2 FQNNGV. The DNA for the CDR3 is TGTGCCAGCAGCTCAACCCGGCACAACACTGAAGCTTCCTTT. Its translation is CASSSTRHNTEASF.

This clonotype was seen at least ten times. Germline is not matched at one junction end, which may reflect a read error. CDR3 protein: CASSQDVGFAF. DNA of the CDR3: TGTGCCAGCAGCCAAGATGTGGGGTTCGCCTTC. The chain links TRBV3-1 to TRBJ1-2, with no clear D. The CDR3 consists of 11 residues. Germline V gene sequence: CDR1 LGHDT, CDR2 YNNKEL (reference sequence). The full variable domain, with the rest looked up from reference TRBV3-1 and TRBJ1-2, is DTAVSQTPKYLVTQMGNDKSIKCEQNLGHDTMYWYKQDSKKFLKIMFSYNNKELIINETVPNRFSPKSPDKAHLNLHINSLELGDSAVYFCASSQDVGFAFGSGTRLTVV.

In this sample, this clonotype turned up a few times. The chain employs TRBV6-1 and TRBJ2-7, with a weak D call TRBD1 (6 bases). The CDR3 has 13 amino acids. V lost 1 base, J lost 3 bases, and 7 bases lay in between. Germline V CDR1 and CDR2: MNHNS, SASEGT. The CDR3 DNA follows: TGTGCCAGCAGTGAAGAGGGACACTACGAGCAGTACTTC. Protein product: CASSEEGHYEQYF.

This clonotype was counted ten times or more. J is TRBJ1-3 and V is TRBV20-1; D ambiguous. Germline V gives CDR1 DFQATT, CDR2 SNEGSKA (reference sequence). Trimming took off 1 base at V and 4 bases at J, with 14 bases between the two ends. This CDR3 comprises 15 residues. CDR3 amino acids: CSARVTTDDGNTIYF. In nucleotides, the CDR3 is TGCAGTGCTAGAGTCACCACGGACGACGGAAACACCATATATTTT.

This clonotype was seen many times. This sequence joins TRBV30 and TRBJ2-3, with TRBD1 matching over 9 bases. The CDR3 loop spans 13 amino acids. The germline V gene has CDR1 GTSNPN and CDR2 SVGIG (reference sequence). V shed 3 bases and J 3 bases; nucleotides not matched to a gene: 1. CDR3 coding DNA: TGTGCCTGGAGGGGACAGGGTACAGATACGCAGTATTTT. Translated: CAWRGQGTDTQYF.